The 16 T cell receptor beta chains below come from one sample, sequenced in a study of cytotoxic CD8 clonotypes in ibrutinib-treated CLL. Measured with immunoSEQ multiplex PCR; TCRdb has only the in-frame clones, and not every one. The sample shows 150,000 or so clones, 79% of them seen only once. The sample in question was PBMCs, obtained after 12 months of ibrutinib treatment. Receptors were obtained from a human donor with chronic lymphocytic leukemia.

This sequence joins TRBV18 and TRBJ2-3; D tentatively fits TRBD1 or TRBD2 (6 bases each). CDR1 is KGHSH and CDR2 is LQKENI in the germline V gene. V lost 0 bases, J lost 5 bases, and 18 bases lay in between. The CDR3 is made up of 17 amino acids. The CDR3 loop is CASSPPRGARRLDTQYF. The DNA for the CDR3 is TGTGCCAGCTCACCACCTAGGGGGGCGCGACGGTTAGATACGCAGTATTTT.

The chain couples TRBV6-4 to TRBJ1-1; 9 bases agree with TRBD1. CDR1 is MRHNA, CDR2 SNTAGT, per germline. Trimming cost V 1 base and J 6 bases; bases outside gene matches: 6. The CDR3 runs to 15 residues. The CDR3 protein is CASSDWPGTGPEAFF. The CDR3 DNA sequence: TGTGCCAGCAGTGACTGGCCCGGGACAGGGCCTGAAGCTTTCTTT.

The V gene is TRBV27, the J gene TRBJ1-5; 8 bases agree with TRBD1. In germline, CDR1 is MNHEY, CDR2 SMNVEV (reference sequence). J was trimmed by 5 bases and V by 8 bases; bases with no gene match: 5. This CDR3 spans 13 amino acids. CDR3 in amino acids: CASGHRGDQPQHF. As DNA, the CDR3 is TGTGCCAGCGGACACAGGGGGGATCAGCCCCAGCATTTT.

The genes are TRBV19 and TRBJ2-5; TRBD1 matches at 8 bases. The CDR3 is 14 amino acids. In germline, CDR1 is LNHDA, CDR2 SQIVND (reference sequence). V trimming: 3 bases; J trimming: 5 bases; junction bases outside the gene matches: 5. CDR3 amino acids: CASSIHRDRETQYF. The CDR3 DNA follows: TGTGCCAGTAGTATCCATAGGGACAGGGAGACCCAGTACTTC.

This clone showed up just once. The genes are TRBV5-6 and TRBJ1-4, with D perhaps TRBD1 (5 bases). This CDR3 spans 14 amino acids. Trimming removed 6 bases from V and 5 bases from J, with 14 bases in between. CDR1 SGHDT and CDR2 YYEEEE come from the germline V gene. The CDR3 loop is CASNGRQGNEKLFF. CDR3 DNA sequence: TGTGCCAGCAACGGGCGGCAGGGAAATGAAAAACTGTTTTTT.

V gene TRBV4-1 combines with J gene TRBJ2-5; D unclear. The CDR3 runs to 18 residues. Per the germline V gene, CDR1 is MGHRA and CDR2 is YSYEKL. The ends were cut back, 0 bases at V and 9 bases at J, with 26 bases in the middle. CDR3 DNA sequence: TGCGCCAGCAGCCAAGAATTGGGTCCGGACGCGAAGATATCGTCCCAGTACTTC. As protein: CASSQELGPDAKISSQYF.

The V call is TRBV10-2, the J call TRBJ2-7, with 9 bases aligning to TRBD2. The V segment lost 3 bases and the J segment 3 bases; nucleotides outside the gene matches: 12. Germline values: CDR1 WSHSY, CDR2 SAAADI. The CDR3 has 17 amino acids. This CDR3 is CASSDPTGTSTDYEQYF. As DNA, the CDR3 is TGCGCCAGCAGTGACCCAACCGGGACTAGCACCGACTACGAGCAGTACTTC.

This chain uses TRBV27 with TRBJ2-7; D not certain. Per germline, CDR1 MNHEY and CDR2 SMNVEV (reference sequence). The CDR3 runs 15 residues. Trimming stripped 5 bases from V and 5 bases from J, with 19 bases between. DNA for the CDR3: TGTGCCAGCAGTCCACATCAGGCCTTCACCCACGAGCAGTACTTC. Its protein is CASSPHQAFTHEQYF.

This clone was counted only a few times. The CDR3: CAWSLTGGQAQHF. CDR3 nucleotides: TGTGCCTGGAGTCTCACAGGGGGTCAAGCCCAGCATTTT. The chain joins TRBV30 to TRBJ1-5, with 8 bases fitting TRBD1. With 2 bases clipped from V and 11 bases from J, the junction kept 8 bases outside the gene matches. The germline CDR1 and CDR2 sequences are GTSNPN and SVGIG (reference sequence). The CDR3 is 13 residues long.

This clone appeared a single time. This chain connects TRBV5-4 to TRBJ2-2; a weak D match, TRBD2 (6 bases). The CDR3 contains 17 residues. Germline V gene data show CDR1 as SGHNT and CDR2 as YYREEE (reference sequence). V was clipped by 4 bases and J by 2 bases, with 18 bases between them. CDR3 nucleotides: TGTGCCAGCAGCGTTCGTTCTGGGCGGGGAAACACCGGGGAGCTGTTTTTT. Encoded protein: CASSVRSGRGNTGELFF.

This rearrangement joins TRBV30 to TRBJ2-7; 9 positions agree with TRBD2. The ends lost 2 bases at V and 2 bases at J; junction bases unmatched: 13. The CDR3 consists of 17 residues. CDR1 is GTSNPN, CDR2 SVGIG, per germline (reference sequence). The CDR3 DNA is TGTGCCTGGAGTCACCTTTACTCCCTAGCGGGGACCTACGAGCAGTACTTC. This gives the protein CAWSHLYSLAGTYEQYF.

This clone was counted only a few times. The chain links TRBV4-2 to TRBJ2-6, with D possibly matching TRBD2 (5 bases). The CDR3 has 16 amino acids. V was shortened by 1 base and J by 0 bases, with 7 bases between the two germline ends. CDR1 is LGHNA, CDR2 YNFKEQ, per germline. The CDR3 DNA sequence: TGTGCCAGCAGCCAAGGGACTCGCTCTGGGGCCAACGTCCTGACTTTC. This codes for CASSQGTRSGANVLTF.

The chain joins TRBV18 to TRBJ2-7; D gene unclear. The V gene lost 7 bases and the J gene lost 3 bases, with 16 bases spanning the gap. CDR1 is KGHSH, CDR2 LQKENI, per germline. The CDR3 has 14 residues. The CDR3 nucleotides read TGTGCCAGCTGCACCAGTCCAGACGGCTACGAGCAGTACTTC. This codes for CASCTSPDGYEQYF.

The rearrangement links TRBV20-1 to TRBJ2-5; D is possibly TRBD2 (6 bases). The CDR3 sequence is 11 residues long. CDR1 and CDR2 (germline): DFQATT, SNEGSKA (reference sequence). Deletions cut 4 bases from V and 10 bases from J, with 13 bases between. The CDR3 protein is CSANIGGFQYF. CDR3 in DNA: TGCAGTGCTAATATTGGGGGGTTCCAGTACTTC.

The V call is TRBV28, the J call TRBJ1-5; possibly TRBD1 for D (6 bases). This CDR3 has 13 residues. Germline V gene sequence: CDR1 MDHEN, CDR2 SYDVKM. Deletions cut 6 bases from V and 4 bases from J, with 10 bases between. CDR3 sequence: CASRNQGNQPQHF. For the CDR3, the DNA is TGTGCCAGCAGAAATCAGGGGAATCAGCCCCAGCATTTT. Full variable domain (remainder filled in from reference TRBV28 and TRBJ1-5): DVKVTQSSRYLVKRTGEKVFLECVQDMDHENMFWYRQDPGLGLRLIYFSYDVKMKEKGDIPEGYSVSREKKERFSLILESASTNQTSMYLCASRNQGNQPQHFGDGTRLSIL.

The J gene is TRBJ1-5, the V gene TRBV10-3, with D perhaps TRBD1 (6 bases). Trimming stripped 3 bases from V and 3 bases from J, with 21 bases between. The CDR3 is made up of 18 amino acids. Germline V gives CDR1 ENHRY, CDR2 SYGVKD. This CDR3 is CAISESGIQGRYNQPQHF. For the CDR3, the DNA is TGTGCCATCAGTGAATCGGGTATACAGGGTCGGTACAATCAGCCCCAGCATTTT.